These 26 T cell receptor beta chains originate from one sample sequenced in a study of shared clonotypes between healthy human individuals. Profiling relied on immunoSEQ multiplex PCR, and the TCRdb table lists in-frame clones only, not all of them. Of approximately 710,000 clones listed, 90% are singletons. Input material: memory CD8+ T cells from PBMCs. Regarding subset: CD45RO+ cells pooled with CCR7-negative TemRA cells. The receptors derive from a man between 18 and 29 years old in good health. Some clones in this sample may be carry-over from other donors' samples.

In its sample, this clone was seen a few times. This sequence joins TRBV7-8 and TRBJ1-1; possibly TRBD1 for D (6 bases). Trimming left V 1 base short and J 4 bases short, with 16 bases between. This CDR3 has 16 amino acids. CDR1 and CDR2 (germline): SGHVS, FQNEAQ. This CDR3 is CASSLGERGAFTEAFF. The DNA for the CDR3 is TGTGCCAGCAGCTTAGGGGAACGGGGGGCCTTCACTGAAGCTTTCTTT. Together with reference TRBV7-8 and TRBJ1-1, the CDR3 gives the full variable domain: GAGVSQSPRYKVAKRGQDVALRCDPISGHVSLFWYQQALGQGPEFLTYFQNEAQLDKSGLPSDRFFAERPEGSVSTLKIQRTQQEDSAVYLCASSLGERGAFTEAFFGQGTRLTVV.

This CDR3 is CASSLGGEVEQYF. The CDR3 nucleotides read TGTGCCAGCAGCTTAGGAGGGGAAGTTGAGCAGTACTTC. This sequence joins TRBV11-2 and TRBJ2-7, with D perhaps being TRBD1 or TRBD2 (5 bases each). This CDR3 is 13 amino acids long. Germline values: CDR1 SGHAT, CDR2 FQNNGV. V shed 1 base and J shed 7 bases, with 11 bases lying between them.

V is TRBV19 and J is TRBJ2-4, with D possibly matching TRBD1 (6 bases). Trimming left V 1 base short and J 8 bases short, with 15 bases between. The germline V gene has CDR1 LNHDA and CDR2 SQIVND (reference sequence). The CDR3 covers 15 residues. CDR3 DNA: TGTGCCAGTAGTATAGGGATAACAGGGTTAGACATTCAGTACTTC. Encoded protein: CASSIGITGLDIQYF. Full variable domain (outside the CDR3, taken from reference TRBV19 and TRBJ2-4): DGGITQSPKYLFRKEGQNVTLSCEQNLNHDAMYWYRQDPGQGLRLIYYSQIVNDFQKGDIAEGYSVSREKKESFPLTVTSAQKNPTAFYLCASSIGITGLDIQYFGAGTRLSVL.

This clone was seen once. V gene TRBV6-1 combines with J gene TRBJ2-7; TRBD1 matches at 7 bases. V shed 4 bases, J shed 1 base, and the junction held 7 bases outside the gene matches. The CDR3 runs to 15 residues. Germline CDR1 reads MNHNS; CDR2 reads SASEGT. CDR3 coding DNA: TGTGCCAGCAGTGTGAAGGGGGCGCCTTCCTACGAGCAGTACTTC. Its translation is CASSVKGAPSYEQYF.

This chain connects TRBV5-5 to TRBJ2-7; D tentatively reads TRBD1 or TRBD2 (5 bases each). V lost 4 bases and J 2 bases, leaving 16 bases between the germline ends. The CDR3 loop spans 15 amino acids. Germline V gene lookup returns CDR1 SGHKS and CDR2 YYEKEE (reference sequence). This CDR3 reads CASSGEGILTYEQYF. In nucleotides, the CDR3 is TGTGCCAGCAGCGGAGAGGGGATATTGACCTACGAGCAGTACTTC.

This clone appeared once. The chain uses TRBV14 and TRBJ1-5, with 10 bases aligning to TRBD1. CDR3 length: 12 residues. CDR1 is SGHDN, CDR2 FVKESK, per germline. Trimming removed 3 bases from V and 14 bases from J; junction bases left unmatched: 4. The CDR3 nucleotides are TGTGCCAGCAGCCAGACAGGGGGCGAGGAGCATTTT. This gives the protein CASSQTGGEEHF.

The gene calls are TRBV11-2 and TRBJ2-3, with D possibly being TRBD1 (7 bases). With 3 bases removed from V and 3 bases from J, the gap between germline ends came to 16 bases. CDR1 and CDR2 (germline): SGHAT, FQNNGV. The CDR3 loop spans 16 amino acids. CDR3 loop: CASSFIQGRRTDTQYF. Written as DNA, the CDR3 is TGTGCCAGCAGCTTCATACAGGGGAGGAGGACAGATACGCAGTATTTT.

This chain links TRBV2 with TRBJ2-2, with 8 bases lining up with TRBD2. CDR1 and CDR2 from the germline V gene are SNHLY and FYNNEI. The trim removed 6 bases at V and 2 bases at J, leaving 2 bases unmatched. This CDR3 contains 14 residues. The DNA for the CDR3 is TGTGCCAGCAGCGGGAGGGAAAACACCGGGGAGCTGTTTTTT. Protein sequence: CASSGRENTGELFF.

The chain carries TRBV11-2 and TRBJ2-7; D remains ambiguous. This CDR3 comprises 16 residues. Between the trimmed V and J ends, which lost 7 bases and 0 bases, there was a span of 19 bases. The germline CDR1 and CDR2 sequences are SGHAT and FQNNGV. The CDR3 DNA reads TGTGCCAGCACCCACAACATAGGTTCCCTCTCCTACGAGCAGTACTTC. This gives the protein CASTHNIGSLSYEQYF.

The genes are TRBV29-1 and TRBJ2-3; D might be TRBD1 (5 bases). The CDR3 covers 12 residues. CDR1 and CDR2 (germline): SQVTM, ANQGSEA. V was clipped by 3 bases and J by 6 bases, with 10 bases between them. DNA of the CDR3: TGCAGCGTTGAGGGGAAGGGGGATACGCAGTATTTT. Its translation: CSVEGKGDTQYF.

CDR3 DNA sequence: TGTGCCAGCAGCCTTACCGGGACAGGGGCCGAGCAGTACTTC. Translating gives CASSLTGTGAEQYF. The chain links TRBV7-3 to TRBJ2-7; 10 nucleotides align to TRBD1. Germline trimming cut 5 bases from V and 6 bases from J; bases unmatched to any gene: 7. Germline V CDR1 and CDR2: SGHTA, FQGTGA. This CDR3 has 14 amino acids.

Points on this clone: This sample includes further DNA sequences coding for the same CDR3. The chain links TRBV6-1 to TRBJ2-7, with 8 bases matching TRBD1. This CDR3 has 14 amino acids. V was clipped by 3 bases and J by 2 bases; unmatched bases: 3. Germline V CDR1 and CDR2: MNHNS, SASEGT. The CDR3 region has the DNA TGTGCCAGCAGTGACCGGGACAGGCCCTACGAGCAGTACTTC. Translating gives CASSDRDRPYEQYF.

This chain joins TRBV9 and TRBJ2-1; 8 positions agree with TRBD2. The CDR3 extends over 14 amino acids. Germline loops: CDR1 SGDLS, CDR2 YYNGEE. V was pared by 6 bases and J by 8 bases, with 10 bases of the junction left unmatched. The CDR3 loop reads CASTPSGSIDEQFF. The CDR3 DNA sequence: TGTGCCAGCACCCCAAGCGGGAGTATCGATGAGCAGTTCTTC.

The V gene is TRBV7-6, the J gene TRBJ2-7; D might be TRBD2 (5 bases). CDR3 length: 14 residues. Germline-derived CDR1 and CDR2 are SGHVS and FNYEAQ. V was trimmed by 3 bases and J by 2 bases, leaving 11 bases between them. CDR3 in amino acids: CASSLAGNAYEQYF. For the CDR3, the DNA is TGTGCCAGCAGCTTGGCGGGCAACGCCTACGAGCAGTACTTC. The variable domain in full, with the rest retrieved from reference TRBV7-6 and TRBJ2-7, is GAGVSQSPRYKVTKRGQDVALRCDPISGHVSLYWYRQALGQGPEFLTYFNYEAQQDKSGLPNDRFSAERPEGSISTLTIQRTEQRDSAMYRCASSLAGNAYEQYFGPGTRLTVT.

The chain has TRBV27 and TRBJ1-5; TRBD1 might be the D (5 bases). Germline CDR1 is MNHEY and CDR2 is SMNVEV (reference sequence). V was pared by 2 bases and J by 3 bases, with 11 bases between. The CDR3 consists of 15 residues. This CDR3 reads CASSLTRGLNQPQHF. In DNA form, the CDR3 reads TGTGCCAGCAGTTTAACGAGGGGACTCAATCAGCCCCAGCATTTT.

The chain recombines TRBV6-5 with TRBJ2-3, with TRBD2 matching 11 bases. CDR3 length equals 16 residues. The V gene end was trimmed by 2 bases and the J gene end by 4 bases; junction bases not matched to a gene: 5. Germline loops: CDR1 MNHEY, CDR2 SVGAGI. The CDR3 here is CASSYTRGLAADTQYF. CDR3 nucleotides: TGTGCCAGCAGTTACACGAGGGGACTAGCGGCAGATACGCAGTATTTT.

The rearrangement links TRBV5-1 to TRBJ2-7; D is unresolved. The ends were cut back, 4 bases at V and 2 bases at J, with 10 bases in the middle. Germline V gene sequence: CDR1 SGHRS, CDR2 YFSETQ. There are 13 residues in the CDR3. The CDR3 is CASSQDGTYEQYF. The CDR3 bases are TGCGCCAGCAGCCAGGACGGAACCTACGAGCAGTACTTC.

The genes are TRBV29-1 and TRBJ1-1, with D possibly being TRBD1 (5 bases). Germline CDR1 reads SQVTM; CDR2 reads ANQGSEA. Between the trimmed V and J ends, which lost 0 bases and 0 bases, there was a span of 20 bases. CDR3 length: 18 residues. The CDR3, as DNA: TGCAGCGTTGAAGATCTGGACATTTCTCAAGGGATGAACACTGAAGCTTTCTTT. Protein product: CSVEDLDISQGMNTEAFF.

The chain combines TRBV7-2 with TRBJ2-7, with TRBD1 as a possible D gene (6 bases). In germline, CDR1 is SGHTA, CDR2 FQGNSA. Trimming shortened V by 2 bases and J by 6 bases, and 17 bases separated the two germline ends. CDR3 length: 15 residues. The CDR3 protein is CASSLMGRGFSEQYF. CDR3 DNA: TGTGCCAGCAGCTTAATGGGCAGGGGATTTTCCGAGCAGTACTTC.

The rearrangement joins TRBV4-1 to TRBJ2-7, with 8 bases identical to TRBD2. Germline-derived CDR1 and CDR2 are MGHRA and YSYEKL. Trimming removed 1 base from V and 3 bases from J; junction bases left unmatched: 8. The length of the CDR3 is 16 residues. CDR3 nucleotides: TGCGCCAGCAGCCAAGTTTTCCGACTAGCGAACTACGAGCAGTACTTC. Amino acids: CASSQVFRLANYEQYF.

The chain couples TRBV28 to TRBJ1-1; D remains unclear. The V end lost 0 bases, the J end lost 1 base, and 3 bases lay between the germline ends. CDR3 size: 13 residues. Germline CDR1 is MDHEN and CDR2 is SYDVKM. CDR3 in amino acids: CASSLWPNTEAFF. The DNA of the CDR3 is TGTGCCAGCAGTTTATGGCCGAACACTGAAGCTTTCTTT.

Notes on this clone: This same CDR3 is encoded by further DNA sequences in the sample. This chain uses TRBV6-5 with TRBJ1-2; no definite D call. The CDR3 contains 14 residues. The germline CDR1 and CDR2 sequences are MNHEY and SVGAGI. Trimming shortened V by 0 bases and J by 4 bases, and 9 bases separated the two germline ends. The CDR3 protein is CASSYSEGGYGYTF. For the CDR3, the DNA is TGTGCCAGCAGTTACTCGGAAGGTGGCTATGGCTACACCTTC.

A word on this clone: An end of the junction does not agree with germline; a read error may underlie this. V usage is TRBV27 and J usage is TRBJ2-3; D gene ambiguous. The germline gives CDR1 MNHEY, CDR2 SMNVEV (reference sequence). The CDR3 extends over 11 amino acids. DNA for the CDR3: TGTGCCAGCGGAGCCTCGGGCCTCCGTCATTTT. Its protein is CASGASGLRHF.

This chain joins TRBV28 and TRBJ1-2; possible D gene TRBD1, 5 bases. The V and J ends lost 11 bases and 7 bases respectively, with 20 bases between them. The germline V gene encodes CDR1 MDHEN and CDR2 SYDVKM. This CDR3 is 13 amino acids long. In nucleotides, the CDR3 is TGTGCCTCCGGGACCCCCTCGGCGGGTGGCTACACCTTC. Its protein product is CASGTPSAGGYTF.

The rearrangement joins TRBV6-4 to TRBJ2-2, with 10 bases matching TRBD2. The V gene's germline CDR1 is MRHNA and CDR2 SNTAGT. The CDR3 runs 17 residues. V lost 3 bases to trimming and J lost 4 bases; unmatched junction nucleotides: 8. The CDR3 DNA reads as TGTGCCAGCAGTGAATGGAGCGGGAGGGCCACCACCGGGGAGCTGTTTTTT. This gives the protein CASSEWSGRATTGELFF.

This chain uses TRBV6-5 with TRBJ2-1, with 13 bases lining up with TRBD2. Germline lookup yields CDR1 MNHEY and CDR2 SVGAGI. After removal of 6 bases from V and 8 bases from J, the junction contained 7 bases not matched to a gene. CDR3 size: 15 residues. CDR3 in DNA: TGTGCCAGCAGCCAAACTAGCGGGAGGGCAGATGAGCAGTTCTTC. It specifies CASSQTSGRADEQFF.